The rows below give T cell receptor beta chains drawn from one sample of a study of blood T cell repertoires in COVID-19. Produced via immunoSEQ multiplex PCR; TCRdb's table is partial and in-frame only. The data hold some 250,000 clones, with around 83% observed a single time. The sample was peripheral blood. Source of these receptors: a woman between 55 and 75 years old with active or convalescent COVID-19. The conserved cysteine and the conserved F or W are not part of the CDR3 here. Size values are once, few and many counts, or a class for expanded clones, and some rows have none.

TRBV9	-	TRBJ1-2	ASSSRQSNGYT
TRBV7-9	-	TRBJ2-5	ASSYVGTGRETQY
TRBV2	-	TRBJ2-3	ATTGDEDTQY
TRBV15	-	TRBJ1-5	ATFDRGGFSNQPQH
TRBV5-8	once	TRBJ2-5	ASRSGASGAWGETQY
TRBV19	-	TRBJ1-1	ASSITGAPVAEAF
TRBV19	once	TRBJ1-2	ASNDRDYGYT
TRBV5-1	-	TRBJ1-3	ASSFGQGVGDTIY
TRBV7-9	-	TRBJ1-3	ASRRGSGNTIY
TRBV5-1	-	TRBJ1-2	ASSLARDRVYGYT
TRBV3-1/TRBV3-2	-	TRBJ2-7	ASSQVGSVAEQY
TRBV18	-	TRBJ2-7	ASSRNQGAGEQY
TRBV19	-	TRBJ2-7	ASSSQQGYEQY
TRBV7-7	-	TRBJ2-7	ASSAGRGLVDEQY
TRBV7-3	-	TRBJ2-1	ASSYLEGNEQF
TRBV3-1/TRBV3-2	-	TRBJ1-3	ASSLRDRMNTIY
TRBV2	-	TRBJ2-2	ASTRDGGALGELF
TRBV6-5	many	TRBJ2-1	ASSLSGGAIEQF
TRBV7-9	-	TRBJ1-5	ASSFHPGSGAGQPQH
TRBV18	-	TRBJ2-7	ASSPRLAGGKYEQY
TRBV6-5	-	TRBJ1-2	ASSLDRDNYGYT
TRBV14	-	TRBJ2-7	ASSLRTGGTYEQY
TRBV6-5	-	TRBJ1-2	ASSYGGTGVVT
TRBV6-6	-	TRBJ2-7	ASSHGPAGEQY
TRBV29-1	-	TRBJ1-4	SAATGTDNEKLF
TRBV2	-	TRBJ2-5	ASSVASGGETQY
TRBV6-6	-	TRBJ2-7	ASSSLGQGSHEQY
TRBV5-5	few	TRBJ1-1	ASMGQQSNTEAF
TRBV10-3	-	TRBJ2-5	AISLAGGPETQY
TRBV7-2	-	TRBJ2-7	ASSTQGGLAGFSYEQY
TRBV7-2	-	TRBJ1-6	ASSSQGTPPSPLH
TRBV7-2	-	TRBJ2-3	ASSLTGLLSTDTQY
TRBV19	-	TRBJ2-5	ASRDRGIPSQETQY